These 19 T cell receptor beta chains originate from one sample sequenced in a study of T cell responses to AZD1222 COVID-19 vaccine. The repertoire was sequenced with immunoSEQ multiplex PCR; TCRdb's copy has only in-frame clones and lacks some. The table has roughly 75,000 clones, more than 75% seen once; the top ten hold less than 20%. This material consisted of peripheral blood, taken 28 days after the second AZD1222 dose. Receptors were obtained from an adult who received the AZD1222 COVID-19 vaccine.

This clone was found a few times. This chain connects TRBV9 to TRBJ1-1, with a possible D match to TRBD1 (6 bases). Germline values: CDR1 SGDLS, CDR2 YYNGEE. The CDR3 extends over 13 amino acids. Trimming stripped 4 bases from V and 1 base from J, with 8 bases between. CDR3 DNA sequence: TGTGCCAGCAGCCTCAGGGGGAACACTGAAGCTTTCTTT. Amino acid sequence: CASSLRGNTEAFF.

Only one count was recorded for this clone. The chain couples TRBV27 to TRBJ1-1, with unresolved D. The V and J ends lost 8 bases and 4 bases respectively, with 20 bases between them. Germline CDR1 reads MNHEY; CDR2 reads SMNVEV (reference sequence). CDR3 length equals 15 residues. DNA for the CDR3: TGTGCCAGCTGGCCGCTTGTGGACGGCCGCACTGAAGCTTTCTTT. It is translated as CASWPLVDGRTEAFF.

This chain connects TRBV7-3 to TRBJ2-1; 7 bases are a match to TRBD1. The length of the CDR3 is 13 residues. V gave up 2 bases and J gave up 8 bases; unmatched junction bases: 3. The germline gives CDR1 SGHTA, CDR2 FQGTGA. CDR3 DNA sequence: TGTGCCAGCAGCTTAGAGGGGGCCTATGAGCAGTTCTTC. Its protein product is CASSLEGAYEQFF. The variable domain in full, with the rest retrieved from reference TRBV7-3 and TRBJ2-1, is GAGVSQTPSNKVTEKGKYVELRCDPISGHTALYWYRQSLGQGPEFLIYFQGTGAADDSGLPNDRFFAVRPEGSVSTLKIQRTERGDSAVYLCASSLEGAYEQFFGPGTRLTVL.

This clone was recorded a few times. The chain employs TRBV2 and TRBJ1-1; the D gene is possibly TRBD1 (6 bases). CDR1 SNHLY and CDR2 FYNNEI come from the germline V gene. The V end was cut by 7 bases, the J end by 1 base, with 10 bases between. The CDR3 loop spans 13 amino acids. CDR3 sequence reads: CASNNRENTEAFF. CDR3 in DNA: TGTGCCAGCAACAACAGGGAGAACACTGAAGCTTTCTTT. The full variable domain, rest sourced from reference TRBV2 and TRBJ1-1, is EPEVTQTPSHQVTQMGQEVILRCVPISNHLYFYWYRQILGQKVEFLVSFYNNEISEKSEIFDDQFSVERPDGSNFTLKIRSTKLEDSAMYFCASNNRENTEAFFGQGTRLTVV.

The chain employs TRBV6-2 or TRBV6-3 and TRBJ2-1, with 7 bases aligning to TRBD1. The CDR3 extends over 14 amino acids. V shed 6 bases, J shed 1 base, and the junction held 3 bases outside the gene matches. Germline assignment: CDR1 MNHEY and CDR2 SVGEGT. As DNA, the CDR3 is TGTGCCAGCAGCACGGGACAGTCCTACAATGAGCAGTTCTTC. Protein sequence: CASSTGQSYNEQFF.

The genes are TRBV7-2 and TRBJ2-7, with unresolved D. The CDR3 totals 14 residues. The V end was cut by 5 bases, the J end by 0 bases, with 11 bases between. CDR1 and CDR2 from the germline V gene are SGHTA and FQGNSA. This CDR3 reads CASSETPISYEQYF. The DNA for the CDR3 is TGTGCCAGCAGCGAAACACCAATCTCCTACGAGCAGTACTTC.

This clone was picked up one time. The rearrangement uses TRBV7-2 and TRBJ2-5; 10 nucleotides match TRBD2. J lost 7 bases, V lost 5 bases, and 4 bases had no gene match. The CDR3 is 13 amino acids. Germline V gene data show CDR1 as SGHTA and CDR2 as FQGNSA. CDR3 nucleotides: TGTGCCAGCAGCACCAGCGGGGGGGGGACCCAGTACTTC. Its translation: CASSTSGGGTQYF.

This chain uses TRBV4-1 with TRBJ1-1, with D unresolved. Per germline, CDR1 MGHRA and CDR2 YSYEKL. The CDR3 runs to 15 residues. Trimming pared 0 bases from V and 2 bases from J, leaving 10 bases between. The CDR3 coding sequence is TGCGCCAGCAGCCAAGATAGCCAGTCAAACACTGAAGCTTTCTTT. Translation: CASSQDSQSNTEAFF.

The chain couples TRBV30 to TRBJ1-3; D is unresolved. Trimming left V 4 bases short and J 4 bases short, with 14 bases between. CDR3 length: 14 residues. Germline loops: CDR1 GTSNPN, CDR2 SVGIG (reference sequence). CDR3 residues: CAWTPGFAGNTIYF. The CDR3 DNA sequence: TGTGCCTGGACCCCAGGATTTGCGGGAAACACCATATATTTT.

This clone is medium-sized (0.01 to 0.1%). V and J are TRBV19 and TRBJ2-2, with no clear D. The CDR3 totals 13 residues. Trimming took 4 bases from V and 8 from J, leaving 11 bases between them. CDR1 LNHDA and CDR2 SQIVND come from the germline V gene (reference sequence). The CDR3 sequence: CASSSFFWGELFF. CDR3 nucleotide sequence: TGTGCCAGTAGTAGTTTTTTTTGGGGGGAGCTGTTTTTT.

This clone was seen just once. The V gene is TRBV11-2, the J gene TRBJ1-4; perhaps TRBD1 as D (5 bases). The germline V and J ends were trimmed by 5 bases and 8 bases, with 18 bases remaining between them. CDR1 is SGHAT and CDR2 is FQNNGV in the germline V gene. CDR3 length: 15 residues. CDR3 sequence: CASSLGTGVGEKLFF. CDR3 DNA: TGTGCCAGCAGCCTTGGGACGGGCGTTGGCGAAAAACTGTTTTTT.

This rearrangement joins TRBV21-1 to TRBJ1-1; TRBD1 reflects the table's D call only, with no check against the DNA. TRBV21-1 is classified as a pseudogene. This CDR3 comprises 14 residues. The CDR3 spells CASSRDISPTEAFF. The CDR3 DNA sequence: TGTGCCAGCAGCAGGGACATCTCTCCGACTGAAGCTTTCTTT.

This clone was picked up a small number of times. The chain couples TRBV19 to TRBJ1-1; no clear D. The CDR3 loop spans 14 amino acids. In germline, CDR1 is LNHDA, CDR2 SQIVND (reference sequence). With 3 bases removed from V and 1 base from J, the gap between germline ends came to 9 bases. The CDR3 bases are TGTGCCAGTAGTATTTGGGTCGAGAACACTGAAGCTTTCTTT. Translating it yields CASSIWVENTEAFF. Based on the CDR3 plus reference TRBV19 and TRBJ1-1, the full variable domain is DGGITQSPKYLFRKEGQNVTLSCEQNLNHDAMYWYRQDPGQGLRLIYYSQIVNDFQKGDIAEGYSVSREKKESFPLTVTSAQKNPTAFYLCASSIWVENTEAFFGQGTRLTVV.

V and J are TRBV20-1 and TRBJ1-6; 7 nucleotides agree with TRBD1. This CDR3 is 11 amino acids long. J lost 18 bases, V lost 7 bases, and 12 bases had no gene match. The V gene's germline CDR1 is DFQATT and CDR2 SNEGSKA (reference sequence). In nucleotides, the CDR3 is TGCAGTGTACGAAGGGCGACAGGGCACCACTTT. Translation gives CSVRRATGHHF.

This rearrangement joins TRBV18 to TRBJ1-1; D unresolved. From germline, CDR1 is KGHSH and CDR2 LQKENI. V was trimmed by 0 bases and J by 1 base, leaving 9 bases between them. CDR3 length: 15 residues. The CDR3 sequence is CASSPPNGRNTEAFF. CDR3 DNA sequence: TGTGCCAGCTCACCACCCAACGGGAGGAACACTGAAGCTTTCTTT.

The chain carries TRBV12-5 and TRBJ1-2; D ambiguous. There are 13 residues in the CDR3. Germline CDR1 reads LGHNT; CDR2 reads FRNRAP. V lost 0 bases and J 2 bases, leaving 4 bases between the germline ends. CDR3 region: CASGLVTNYGYTF. Written as DNA, the CDR3 is TGTGCTAGTGGTTTGGTTACGAACTATGGCTACACCTTC.

The J gene is TRBJ2-1, the V gene TRBV12-5, with no clear D. The CDR3 is made up of 14 amino acids. Trimming cost V 6 bases and J 4 bases, with 13 bases left between them. CDR1 is LGHNT, CDR2 FRNRAP, per germline. For the CDR3, the DNA is TGTGCTAGTGGCCCTCCAGGTGCATACAATGAGCAGTTCTTC. This codes for CASGPPGAYNEQFF.

V and J are TRBV7-9 and TRBJ1-4; D is unclear. With 5 bases removed from V and 0 bases from J, the gap between germline ends came to 13 bases. CDR1 is SEHNR, CDR2 FQNEAQ, per germline (reference sequence). This CDR3 region has 16 residues. Written as DNA, the CDR3 is TGTGCCAGCAGCGCCGTTGCCCTAACAACTAATGAAAAACTGTTTTTT. It specifies CASSAVALTTNEKLFF.

V and J are TRBV3-1 (or the pseudogene TRBV3-2) and TRBJ2-2; D may correspond to TRBD1 or TRBD2 (6 bases each). In germline, CDR1 is LGHDT, CDR2 YNNKEL (reference sequence). This CDR3 region has 15 residues. The V gene lost 1 base and the J gene lost 6 bases, with 12 bases spanning the gap. Here the CDR3 reads CASSQGWGASGELFF. DNA of the CDR3: TGTGCCAGCAGCCAAGGGTGGGGGGCATCCGGGGAGCTGTTTTTT.